This section outlines one T cell receptor (beta chain) sequence together with its context. The antigen is unknown. The sample belongs to a study of OX40 agonist ivuxolimab in advanced cancers. Regarding the study as a whole: Expanded peripheral T-cell antigen specificity went undetermined. With doses of 0.1 to 3.0 mg/kg, CD4+ and CD8+ blood T cells had undergone clonal expansion by week 6. CD8+ T cells averaged more expanded clones than CD4+. Among the least clonally expanded were partial responders at 0.1-3.0 mg/kg.

The CDR3 is 15 amino acids. V dropped 2 bases and J dropped 5; count of bases not matched to a gene: 6. Germline CDR1 and CDR2: LGHNA and YNFKEQ. Sequencing was performed with immunoSEQ multiplex PCR; in TCRdb, only in-frame clones are kept and a portion is missing. The sample consists of roughly 75,000 clones, roughly 90% of them appearing once. This clonotype originated in an adult with an advanced solid tumor such as melanoma, head and neck, liver or kidney cancer. The chain couples TRBV4-2 to TRBJ1-1, with 9 bases aligning to TRBD1. The sample consisted of CD4+ or CD8+ T cells sorted from blood, taken in a trial of the OX40 agonist ivuxolimab. The CDR3 region is CASSQPGTGKTEAFF. In DNA, the CDR3 is TGTGCCAGCAGCCAACCCGGGACAGGGAAGACTGAAGCTTTCTTT.